This TCR beta chain was retrieved from a study of blood T cell repertoires in COVID-19. Original handling: Reference gene primer amplification gave nucleated cell count estimates. Sequencing was performed with immunoSEQ multiplex PCR; in TCRdb, only in-frame clones are kept and a portion is missing. V, J and clone size are taken as reported in that table, and D and trimming were inferred from the DNA itself. The repertoire holds fewer than 250,000 clones, with about four fifths as singletons. This CDR3 spans 14 amino acids. J gave up 11 bases and V 9 bases, and 9 bases lay outside the gene matches. Germline loops: CDR1 LNHDA, CDR2 SQIVND (reference sequence).

This clonotype originated in a man in his 60s with acute or convalescent COVID-19. The chain recombines TRBV19 with TRBJ2-3, with 15 bases matching TRBD2. Sequencing was carried out using peripheral blood. The DNA of the CDR3 is TGTGCCAGACCCGGACTAGCGGGAGGGCCCGGGCAGTATTTT. Translated, it gives CARPGLAGGPGQYF. Using reference TRBV19 and TRBJ2-3 for the parts outside the CDR3, the full variable domain is DGGITQSPKYLFRKEGQNVTLSCEQNLNHDAMYWYRQDPGQGLRLIYYSQIVNDFQKGDIAEGYSVSREKKESFPLTVTSAQKNPTAFYLCARPGLAGGPGQYFGPGTRLTVL.